This TCR beta chain is from a study of shared clonotypes between healthy human individuals. General study points: The expectation was that sequencing depth would affect clonotype sharing among donors. Only blood samples were collected, and tissue repertoires likely differ.

Every contributor of samples was a Caucasian grown-up residing in Nashville, Tennessee. In the case of this clone: Its antigen remains unidentified.

Sequenced by immunoSEQ multiplex PCR; TCRdb stores in-frame clones only, minus some. This sample has roughly 1,500,000 clones; 98% occur once, and the top ten carry less than 0.55%. Germline V gene data show CDR1 as KGHSH and CDR2 as LQKENI. The ends were cut back, 4 bases at V and 0 bases at J, with 16 bases in the middle. CDR3 length equals 17 residues. The source is a man under 40 in good health. Sequencing was done on a sample of naive CD4+ T cells sorted from blood. Subset reported: CD45RA+ positively selected. This chain joins TRBV18 and TRBJ2-1; D may be TRBD1 or TRBD2 (5 bases each). The CDR3 is CASSQNRAGSSYNEQFF. DNA of the CDR3: TGTGCCAGCTCACAGAACCGCGCAGGGAGCTCCTACAATGAGCAGTTCTTC.